This TCR beta chain was profiled in a study of blood T cell repertoires in COVID-19. With 4 bases clipped from V and 6 bases from J, the junction kept 4 bases outside the gene matches. The CDR3 is made up of 14 amino acids. The V gene's germline CDR1 is SGHTA and CDR2 FQGNSA. Measured with immunoSEQ multiplex PCR; TCRdb has only the in-frame clones, and not every one. The repertoire consists of about 490,000 clones, with over 75% occurring once and the leading ten covering under 4%. This chain joins TRBV7-2 and TRBJ2-4, with TRBD1 matching 9 bases. The sequence was collected from a human donor in a cohort sampled during active COVID-19. The sequencing sample was made of peripheral blood. The chain's CDR3 is CASSSTGGLNIQYF. The CDR3 nucleotides are TGTGCCAGCAGCTCGACAGGGGGGCTAAACATTCAGTACTTC.